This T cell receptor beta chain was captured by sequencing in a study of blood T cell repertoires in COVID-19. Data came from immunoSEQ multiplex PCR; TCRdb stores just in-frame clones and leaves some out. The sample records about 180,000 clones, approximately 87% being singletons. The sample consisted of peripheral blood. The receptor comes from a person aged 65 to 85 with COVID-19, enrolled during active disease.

As DNA, the CDR3 is TGTGCCAGCAGCCCGCGACAGGGGTCCACTGAAGCTTTCTTT. This encodes CASSPRQGSTEAFF. The chain uses TRBV11-1 and TRBJ1-1, with TRBD1 identical over 8 bases. Germline lookup yields CDR1 SGHAT and CDR2 FQDESV (reference sequence). The J segment lost 4 bases and the V segment lost 5 bases, leaving 6 bases of the junction unmatched. The CDR3 totals 14 residues.